This record looks at one T cell receptor (beta chain) sequence and its context. TCRdb's copy holds only in-frame clones and misses some; the assay was immunoSEQ multiplex PCR. Here the sample spans over 70,000 clones, approximately 85% being singletons. This record belongs to a study of blood T cell repertoires in COVID-19. CDR1 and CDR2 (germline): SGHTA, FQGNSA. V shed 5 bases and J 3 bases; nucleotides not matched to a gene: 8. CDR3 length equals 15 residues. The source of this sequence is a man older than 75 with acute or convalescent COVID-19. The chain uses TRBV7-2 and TRBJ2-7; 9 bases match TRBD1. The specimen sequenced was peripheral blood. The CDR3 is CASSPPGQGIYEQYF. The CDR3 DNA is TGTGCCAGCAGCCCACCGGGACAGGGAATCTACGAGCAGTACTTC.